One T cell receptor beta chain is described in this entry. Its target is not known. This entry comes from a study of STAT3 mutations in large granular lymphocyte leukemia. Study-level background: Roughly half the longitudinally sequenced T-LGLL patients had canonical STAT3 mutations. More than half of T-LGLL patients received immunosuppressive therapy. Study-wide points: At least one immunodominant TCR beta clonotype appeared in every T-cell large granular lymphocyte leukemia patient. Clonal expansion was inferred from other time points because no sample existed at each clone's first appearance.

The assay was immunoSEQ multiplex PCR, and TCRdb's table has in-frame clones only and misses some. The sample consists of approximately 22,000 clones, less than 95% of them appearing once. The CDR3 has 14 amino acids. V was pared by 2 bases and J by 5 bases, with 12 bases between. Germline-derived CDR1 and CDR2 are SSHAT and FNYEAQ (reference sequence). This receptor was obtained from a man between 35 and 55 years old with T-cell large granular lymphocyte leukemia. Some clones in this sample may be carry-over from other donors' samples. Source material: peripheral blood mononuclear cells. This chain uses TRBV7-7 with TRBJ2-5; a possible D gene is TRBD1 (5 bases). DNA of the CDR3: TGTGCCAGCAGCTTAAACCAGGGCACGGAGACCCAGTACTTC. Protein sequence: CASSLNQGTETQYF.